The 22 T cell receptor beta chains below come from one sample, sequenced in a study of OX40 agonist ivuxolimab in advanced cancers. Sequenced by immunoSEQ multiplex PCR; TCRdb stores in-frame clones only, minus some. The data show approximately 62,000 clones, 70% to 90% seen once. The sample consisted of CD4+ or CD8+ T cells sorted from blood, taken in a trial of the OX40 agonist ivuxolimab. These receptors originate from an adult with an advanced solid tumor such as melanoma, head and neck, liver or kidney cancer.

This chain joins TRBV19 and TRBJ2-3; D unresolved. Per the germline V gene, CDR1 is LNHDA and CDR2 is SQIVND (reference sequence). Trimming pared 4 bases from V and 5 bases from J, leaving 19 bases between. This CDR3 contains 16 residues. The CDR3 coding sequence is TGTGCCAGTAGTACGACCGTTCGCCGCTGGGGAGATACGCAGTATTTT. Translated, it gives CASSTTVRRWGDTQYF. Filled out from reference TRBV19 and TRBJ2-3, the complete variable domain reads DGGITQSPKYLFRKEGQNVTLSCEQNLNHDAMYWYRQDPGQGLRLIYYSQIVNDFQKGDIAEGYSVSREKKESFPLTVTSAQKNPTAFYLCASSTTVRRWGDTQYFGPGTRLTVL.

V gene TRBV2 combines with J gene TRBJ2-2; D is perhaps TRBD1 (6 bases). V was clipped by 6 bases and J by 4 bases, with 12 bases between them. This CDR3 comprises 14 residues. Germline CDR1 reads SNHLY; CDR2 reads FYNNEI. The CDR3: CASRHRVRTGELFF. CDR3 nucleotide sequence: TGTGCCAGCAGGCACAGGGTTCGCACCGGGGAGCTGTTTTTT.

The V call is TRBV4-2, the J call TRBJ2-2; a weak D match, TRBD2 (5 bases). The CDR3 loop spans 17 amino acids. The germline V gene encodes CDR1 LGHNA and CDR2 YNFKEQ. Trimming stripped 3 bases from V and 3 bases from J, with 17 bases between. CDR3: CASSQGREGPYTGELFF. The CDR3 nucleotides read TGTGCCAGCAGCCAGGGTCGTGAGGGCCCTTACACCGGGGAGCTGTTTTTT.

The V and J genes are TRBV6-1 and TRBJ1-2; no firm D call. The germline V gene has CDR1 MNHNS and CDR2 SASEGT. Deletions cut 8 bases from V and 5 bases from J, with 18 bases between. The CDR3 is 14 amino acids. This chain's CDR3 is CASSALVREYGYTF. CDR3 DNA sequence: TGTGCCAGCTCGGCATTGGTACGTGAATATGGCTACACCTTC.

The gene calls are TRBV28 and TRBJ2-3; 8 bases are a match to TRBD2. J was trimmed by 8 bases and V by 5 bases; bases with no gene match: 6. Per the germline V gene, CDR1 is MDHEN and CDR2 is SYDVKM. This CDR3 has 13 amino acids. CDR3 in amino acids: CASSPRLAFTQYF. The DNA of the CDR3 is TGTGCCAGCAGTCCAAGACTAGCGTTTACGCAGTATTTT. The variable domain in full, completed from reference TRBV28 and TRBJ2-3, reads DVKVTQSSRYLVKRTGEKVFLECVQDMDHENMFWYRQDPGLGLRLIYFSYDVKMKEKGDIPEGYSVSREKKERFSLILESASTNQTSMYLCASSPRLAFTQYFGPGTRLTVL.

This chain joins TRBV9 and TRBJ2-1, with D perhaps TRBD1 (5 bases). Trimming pared 4 bases from V and 9 bases from J, leaving 14 bases between. CDR3 length: 13 amino acids. Germline CDR1 is SGDLS and CDR2 is YYNGEE. The CDR3 DNA reads as TGTGCCAGCAGCCGAACAGGCACTGGTGAGCAGTTCTTC. This translates into CASSRTGTGEQFF.

The J gene is TRBJ2-1, the V gene TRBV5-4, with TRBD2 identical over 14 bases. This CDR3 has 15 amino acids. CDR1 and CDR2 from the germline V gene are SGHNT and YYREEE (reference sequence). The trim removed 7 bases at V and 9 bases at J, leaving 9 bases unmatched. As DNA, the CDR3 is TGTGCCAGCCGTCCGGGACTAGCGGGAGTGAGTGAGCAGTTCTTC. The encoded protein is CASRPGLAGVSEQFF.

The gene calls are TRBV18 and TRBJ2-1, with 7 bases lining up with TRBD1. The germline V gene encodes CDR1 KGHSH and CDR2 LQKENI. The J segment lost 0 bases and the V segment lost 4 bases, leaving 6 bases of the junction unmatched. The CDR3 loop spans 16 amino acids. For the CDR3, the DNA is TGTGCCAGCTCACAGGCAGGGGGTTTCTCCTACAATGAGCAGTTCTTC. Protein: CASSQAGGFSYNEQFF.

The chain is built from TRBV2 and TRBJ2-7, with a tentative D call TRBD2 (6 bases). This CDR3 region has 12 residues. Germline assignment: CDR1 SNHLY and CDR2 FYNNEI. Trimming cost V 8 bases and J 6 bases, with 14 bases left between them. DNA of the CDR3: TGTGCCAGCCATGTACTAGCTCGCGAGCAGTACGTC. Its translation: CASHVLAREQYV.

This clone was found a few times. The chain has TRBV19 and TRBJ2-7; 9 nucleotides match TRBD2. Germline V gene data show CDR1 as LNHDA and CDR2 as SQIVND (reference sequence). This CDR3 region has 15 residues. V dropped 4 bases and J dropped 3; count of bases not matched to a gene: 7. The CDR3 here is CASSTPTSGVYEQYF. The CDR3 DNA follows: TGTGCCAGTAGTACCCCGACTAGCGGAGTCTACGAGCAGTACTTC.

This chain links TRBV28 with TRBJ1-1; 7 bases are shared with TRBD1. Losses at the gene ends were 5 bases for V and 5 bases for J; bases not matched to a gene: 8. CDR1 is MDHEN and CDR2 is SYDVKM in the germline V gene. The CDR3 totals 14 residues. The CDR3 nucleotides read TGTGCCAGCAGTGTGACAGGGCTTACGACTGAAGCTTTCTTT. Residues: CASSVTGLTTEAFF.

This chain uses TRBV28 with TRBJ2-7; 15 bases are a match to TRBD2. The length of the CDR3 is 19 residues. CDR1 and CDR2 (germline): MDHEN, SYDVKM. V dropped 5 bases and J dropped 5; count of bases not matched to a gene: 16. The CDR3: CASSPPSPGLAGGIHEQYF. CDR3 nucleotide sequence: TGTGCCAGCAGTCCCCCCTCTCCGGGACTAGCGGGAGGAATCCACGAGCAGTACTTC. The full variable domain, completed using reference TRBV28 and TRBJ2-7, is DVKVTQSSRYLVKRTGEKVFLECVQDMDHENMFWYRQDPGLGLRLIYFSYDVKMKEKGDIPEGYSVSREKKERFSLILESASTNQTSMYLCASSPPSPGLAGGIHEQYFGPGTRLTVT.

The chain uses TRBV27 and TRBJ2-4, with 9 bases aligning to TRBD1. From germline, CDR1 is MNHEY and CDR2 SMNVEV (reference sequence). This CDR3 has 17 residues. V was pared by 0 bases and J by 3 bases, with 6 bases of the junction left unmatched. CDR3 sequence (DNA): TGTGCCAGCAGTTTATCCGGGACAGGGAAATTCAAAAACATTCAGTACTTC. Its protein product is CASSLSGTGKFKNIQYF.

V is TRBV9 and J is TRBJ1-1; D not certain. This CDR3 has 16 amino acids. Trimming removed 3 bases at V and 8 bases at J, with 23 bases between. Germline V gives CDR1 SGDLS, CDR2 YYNGEE. CDR3 bases: TGTGCCAGCAGCGCCGACGTTTCGGGCCGAGGAGGGGAAGCTTTCTTT. It specifies CASSADVSGRGGEAFF.

V and J are TRBV18 and TRBJ2-1; a weak D match, TRBD1 (6 bases). Germline values: CDR1 KGHSH, CDR2 LQKENI. CDR3 length: 15 residues. Trimming stripped 3 bases from V and 3 bases from J, with 12 bases between. The DNA for the CDR3 is TGTGCCAGCTCACCCAGGGGCGAGGTCTACAATGAGCAGTTCTTC. It specifies CASSPRGEVYNEQFF.

This chain links TRBV19 with TRBJ2-1, with D uncertain. V lost 7 bases to trimming and J lost 1 base, with 20 bases between them. The CDR3 loop spans 17 amino acids. Germline loops: CDR1 LNHDA, CDR2 SQIVND (reference sequence). CDR3 DNA sequence: TGTGCCAGTACCCCATCGTGGAGTGGCCGGTCCTACAATGAGCAGTTCTTC. This sequence encodes CASTPSWSGRSYNEQFF.

CDR3 nucleotide sequence: TGTGCCAGCAGCTTTCCAGCAGCGTGGGATGAGCAGTTCTTC. Translating gives CASSFPAAWDEQFF. The chain employs TRBV7-9 and TRBJ2-1; D not certain. V was shortened by 3 bases and J by 8 bases, with 14 bases between the two germline ends. Germline V gene data show CDR1 as SEHNR and CDR2 as FQNEAQ (reference sequence). The CDR3 extends over 14 amino acids.

J is TRBJ2-2 and V is TRBV4-1; 7 nucleotides line up with TRBD2. The J segment lost 6 bases and the V segment lost 0 bases, leaving 13 bases of the junction unmatched. The germline V gene has CDR1 MGHRA and CDR2 YSYEKL. This CDR3 is 18 amino acids long. The CDR3 DNA sequence: TGCGCCAGCAGCCAAGATTCCCTAGCGGCTGGAAGGTCCGGGGAGCTGTTTTTT. It codes for CASSQDSLAAGRSGELFF.

This clone has a single count. The chain uses TRBV28 and TRBJ2-7, with 10 bases matching TRBD2. The V gene end was trimmed by 5 bases and the J gene end by 6 bases; junction bases not matched to a gene: 7. The germline CDR1 and CDR2 sequences are MDHEN and SYDVKM. The CDR3 runs 14 residues. The CDR3 is CASSAGLALREQYF. DNA of the CDR3: TGTGCCAGCAGTGCGGGACTAGCGTTGCGCGAGCAGTACTTC.

CDR3 DNA sequence: TGTGCCGCGGGGGGGCGGGAGGTTCCCTACGAGCAGTACGTC. Translated: CAAGGREVPYEQYV. This chain uses TRBV6-1 with TRBJ2-7; TRBD2 agrees at 9 bases. V was pared by 11 bases and J by 2 bases, with 10 bases of the junction left unmatched. The CDR3 totals 14 residues. Germline V gene data show CDR1 as MNHNS and CDR2 as SASEGT.

V and J are TRBV10-3 and TRBJ2-2, with 8 bases identical to TRBD2. V shed 9 bases, J shed 2 bases, and the junction held 8 bases outside the gene matches. Germline values: CDR1 ENHRY, CDR2 SYGVKD. The CDR3 runs 15 residues. CDR3 nucleotides: TGTGCCATGGGAGGGCGGGAGGCCAACACCGGGGAGCTGTTTTTT. This translates into CAMGGREANTGELFF.

V usage is TRBV9 and J usage is TRBJ2-2, with TRBD2 matching over 7 bases. The CDR3 is made up of 18 amino acids. Germline V gene data show CDR1 as SGDLS and CDR2 as YYNGEE. V trimming: 4 bases; J trimming: 5 bases; junction bases outside the gene matches: 17. DNA of the CDR3: TGTGCCAGCAGCACTGCACCCATGGGCGGGAGTGATACCGGGGAGCTGTTTTTT. Amino acids: CASSTAPMGGSDTGELFF.